This T cell receptor (beta chain) was identified during a study of blood T cell repertoires in COVID-19. Germline CDR1 and CDR2: LGHNT and FRNRAP. V was pared by 1 base and J by 7 bases, with 9 bases between. The CDR3 loop spans 13 amino acids. As originally analysed: Amplification from reference gene primers served as the basis for estimated nucleated cell counts. Measured with immunoSEQ multiplex PCR; TCRdb has only the in-frame clones, and not every one. V and J calls plus clone size are reproduced from that table; the DNA served to infer D and trimming. The table has about 40,000 clones, about 89% seen once.

V and J are TRBV12-5 and TRBJ2-3, with D possibly TRBD1 on 6 matching bases. The source material was peripheral blood. The TCR originated in a man aged 50-60 years with active COVID-19. The CDR3 loop reads CASGLAGAHTQYF. The CDR3 DNA reads as TGTGCTAGTGGTTTGGCAGGGGCGCATACGCAGTATTTT.